One sample yielded the 28 T cell receptor beta chains listed below, sequenced in a study of shared T cell receptors in the human thymus. TCRdb keeps only in-frame clones here, not all; method: immunoSEQ multiplex PCR. The sample records roughly 550,000 clones, 78% being singletons. These data were likewise used in another study, on human thymus T cells.

The material sequenced was thymocytes. These receptors were collected from a boy younger than two with a congenital heart defect.

The V call is TRBV6-1, the J call TRBJ2-1; the match to TRBD2 covers 7 bases. V lost 7 bases to trimming and J lost 3 bases; unmatched junction nucleotides: 3. CDR1 is MNHNS, CDR2 SASEGT, per germline. The CDR3 length is 13 residues. The CDR3 DNA reads TGTGCCAGCACGTGGGACTACTACAATGAGCAGTTCTTC. Translation gives CASTWDYYNEQFF.

This clone turned up a few times. The chain uses TRBV27 and TRBJ2-1; 8 bases agree with TRBD2. Germline V CDR1 and CDR2: MNHEY, SMNVEV (reference sequence). The CDR3 totals 16 residues. The trim removed 5 bases at V and 5 bases at J, leaving 11 bases unmatched. The CDR3 DNA reads TGTGCCAGCAGTCCCTTATCGGGAGGGCCCCACAATGAGCAGTTCTTC. This translates into CASSPLSGGPHNEQFF.

The genes are TRBV11-2 and TRBJ2-1, with 10 bases fitting TRBD2. Germline lookup yields CDR1 SGHAT and CDR2 FQNNGV. V lost 5 bases, J lost 2 bases, and 6 bases stayed unmatched. The length of the CDR3 is 16 residues. This CDR3 is CASSRAGTSAYNEQFF. The CDR3 nucleotides are TGTGCCAGCAGCAGGGCCGGGACTAGCGCCTACAATGAGCAGTTCTTC.

The V gene is TRBV28, the J gene TRBJ2-2; tentatively, D is TRBD1 (5 bases). This CDR3 contains 15 residues. Trimming took 7 bases from V and 4 from J, leaving 16 bases between them. Germline V gene sequence: CDR1 MDHEN, CDR2 SYDVKM. This CDR3 is CASTGPGYGTGELFF. CDR3 in DNA: TGTGCCAGCACCGGCCCAGGGTATGGCACCGGGGAGCTGTTTTTT.

The rearrangement joins TRBV4-3 to TRBJ2-3; weak D call: TRBD2 (5 bases). V gave up 0 bases and J gave up 9 bases, with 7 bases separating them. There are 12 residues in the CDR3. Germline V gene data show CDR1 as LGHNA and CDR2 as YSLEER. The DNA of the CDR3 is TGCGCCAGCAGCCAAGATAGGAGGACGCAGTATTTT. Protein product: CASSQDRRTQYF.

The rearrangement links TRBV19 to TRBJ2-3; 11 positions match TRBD2. The germline V gene has CDR1 LNHDA and CDR2 SQIVND (reference sequence). J gave up 3 bases and V 6 bases, and 8 bases lay outside the gene matches. CDR3 length: 16 residues. CDR3 in DNA: TGTGCCAGTAGCCATAAACTAGCGGGAGAAACAGATACGCAGTATTTT. It yields the protein CASSHKLAGETDTQYF.

The rearrangement uses TRBV28 and TRBJ1-5; 8 nucleotides line up with TRBD1. J gave up 7 bases and V 5 bases, and 10 bases lay outside the gene matches. Germline CDR1 is MDHEN and CDR2 is SYDVKM. CDR3 length: 15 amino acids. The CDR3 here is CASSLPGQVFQPQHF. For the CDR3, the DNA is TGTGCCAGCAGTCTACCGGGACAGGTTTTCCAGCCCCAGCATTTT.

This chain uses TRBV4-3 with TRBJ2-7, with 8 bases aligning to TRBD2. From germline, CDR1 is LGHNA and CDR2 YSLEER. Unmatched junction bases numbered 10, after V lost 4 bases and J lost 5 bases. CDR3 size: 15 residues. CDR3 protein: CASSLKIAGIDEQYF. The CDR3 bases are TGCGCCAGCAGCCTAAAAATAGCGGGAATCGACGAGCAGTACTTC.

The chain links TRBV28 to TRBJ2-3; TRBD2 matches 10 bases. The length of the CDR3 is 16 residues. Per the germline V gene, CDR1 is MDHEN and CDR2 is SYDVKM. J lost 0 bases, V lost 7 bases, and 7 bases had no gene match. The CDR3 sequence: CASKRGGRGSTDTQYF. The DNA of the CDR3 is TGTGCCAGCAAGCGGGGGGGGAGGGGAAGCACAGATACGCAGTATTTT.

This clone was picked up one time. An end of the junction does not agree with germline; a read error may underlie this. The rearrangement joins TRBV15 to TRBJ2-3; 7 nucleotides align to TRBD1. The CDR3 loop spans 16 amino acids. In germline, CDR1 is LNHNV, CDR2 YYDKDF (reference sequence). The CDR3 spells CATSGDDGTVTDTQYF. DNA of the CDR3: TGTGCCACCAGCGGAGATGATGGGACAGTCACAGATACGCAGTATTTT.

This sequence joins TRBV5-5 and TRBJ2-1; tentative D call: TRBD2 (6 bases). This CDR3 region has 15 residues. V gave up 2 bases and J gave up 4 bases, with 13 bases separating them. The germline V gene encodes CDR1 SGHKS and CDR2 YYEKEE (reference sequence). CDR3 sequence reads: CASSFSASVYNEQFF. The CDR3 bases are TGTGCCAGCAGCTTTTCGGCTAGCGTATACAATGAGCAGTTCTTC. The entire variable domain, with the rest obtained from reference TRBV5-5 and TRBJ2-1, is as follows: DAGVTQSPTHLIKTRGQQVTLRCSPISGHKSVSWYQQVLGQGPQFIFQYYEKEERGRGNFPDRFSARQFPNYSSELNVNALLLGDSALYLCASSFSASVYNEQFFGPGTRLTVL.

The V gene is TRBV7-7, the J gene TRBJ2-1; 9 positions match TRBD2. The trim removed 4 bases at V and 10 bases at J, leaving 17 bases unmatched. The CDR3 covers 17 residues. Germline loops: CDR1 SSHAT, CDR2 FNYEAQ (reference sequence). The CDR3 bases are TGTGCCAGCAGCTCTAGCGCCGGGGTAGCGGGAGACCGGGAGCAGTTCTTC. It codes for CASSSSAGVAGDREQFF.

The chain links TRBV2 to TRBJ2-7; 10 nucleotides line up with TRBD2. CDR3 size: 15 residues. V lost 6 bases, J lost 6 bases, and 11 bases stayed unmatched. Per germline, CDR1 SNHLY and CDR2 FYNNEI. The CDR3 spells CASRPRRGTSAEQYF. CDR3 sequence (DNA): TGTGCCAGCAGGCCCAGACGCGGGACTAGCGCCGAGCAGTACTTC.

This chain uses TRBV15 with TRBJ2-7, with D perhaps TRBD1 (6 bases). V lost 1 base, J lost 3 bases, and 22 bases lay in between. The CDR3 totals 18 residues. Germline V lookup: CDR1 LNHNV, CDR2 YYDKDF (reference sequence). CDR3 sequence (DNA): TGTGCCACCAGCAGAGTGGCCAGGACAGACCGATATTTCTACGAGCAGTACTTC. Translating gives CATSRVARTDRYFYEQYF.

The chain links TRBV6-6 to TRBJ2-1; TRBD2 agrees at 10 bases. Trimming cost V 2 bases and J 5 bases; bases outside gene matches: 6. The CDR3 runs to 16 residues. Per germline, CDR1 MNHNY and CDR2 SVGAGI (reference sequence). The CDR3 reads CASSYKGTSDDNEQFF. The CDR3, as DNA: TGTGCCAGCAGTTACAAGGGGACTAGCGACGACAATGAGCAGTTCTTC.

The chain is built from TRBV30 and TRBJ2-1, with 9 nucleotides matching TRBD2. The CDR3 sequence is 16 residues long. Germline loops: CDR1 GTSNPN, CDR2 SVGIG (reference sequence). With V trimmed by 3 bases and J by 4 bases, 10 bases remained unmatched. The CDR3 reads CAWSVPASGKYNEQFF. CDR3 DNA: TGTGCCTGGAGCGTTCCAGCTAGCGGGAAATACAATGAGCAGTTCTTC.

This chain connects TRBV19 to TRBJ1-3; D not certain. Germline loops: CDR1 LNHDA, CDR2 SQIVND (reference sequence). This CDR3 has 17 amino acids. V gave up 7 bases and J gave up 0 bases, with 19 bases separating them. Here the CDR3 reads CASTNPRLNPSGNTIYF. The CDR3 coding sequence is TGTGCCAGTACTAATCCACGACTCAACCCCTCTGGAAACACCATATATTTT.

This clone was seen just once. The rearrangement links TRBV27 to TRBJ2-1; TRBD2 aligns across 12 bases. Unmatched junction bases numbered 10, after V lost 3 bases and J lost 4 bases. The germline CDR1 and CDR2 sequences are MNHEY and SMNVEV (reference sequence). The CDR3 spans 18 residues. The CDR3, as DNA: TGTGCCAGCAGTTTCTATTGGACTAGCGGGAAACATTACAATGAGCAGTTCTTC. Translating gives CASSFYWTSGKHYNEQFF.

The chain recombines TRBV11-3 with TRBJ2-2; no reliable D call. Trimming removed 7 bases from V and 7 bases from J, with 7 bases in between. CDR1 and CDR2 from the germline V gene are SGHNT and YENEEA. This CDR3 comprises 11 residues. CDR3 sequence reads: CASTRLGELFF. CDR3 nucleotide sequence: TGTGCCAGCACCCGTCTCGGGGAGCTGTTTTTT.

The chain links TRBV11-2 to TRBJ2-7; weak D call: TRBD1 (6 bases). This CDR3 has 13 residues. CDR1 and CDR2 from the germline V gene are SGHAT and FQNNGV. Trimming took off 4 bases at V and 5 bases at J, with 12 bases between the two ends. CDR3: CASSYLDSHEQYF. The CDR3 bases are TGTGCCAGCAGCTACCTGGACAGCCACGAGCAGTACTTC.

The chain links TRBV28 to TRBJ2-7; 10 bases agree with TRBD2. With 4 bases clipped from V and 0 bases from J, the junction kept 12 bases outside the gene matches. The CDR3 consists of 18 residues. Germline V CDR1 and CDR2: MDHEN, SYDVKM. CDR3 loop: CASSSSGSRFPGSYEQYF. DNA for the CDR3: TGTGCCAGCAGTTCTAGCGGGAGTAGGTTCCCCGGCTCCTACGAGCAGTACTTC. Using reference TRBV28 and TRBJ2-7 for the parts outside the CDR3, the full variable domain is DVKVTQSSRYLVKRTGEKVFLECVQDMDHENMFWYRQDPGLGLRLIYFSYDVKMKEKGDIPEGYSVSREKKERFSLILESASTNQTSMYLCASSSSGSRFPGSYEQYFGPGTRLTVT.

The chain uses TRBV27 and TRBJ2-7; tentative D call: TRBD2 (5 bases). This CDR3 spans 15 amino acids. V was cut by 6 bases and J by 3 bases, with 18 bases left in between. CDR1 is MNHEY and CDR2 is SMNVEV in the germline V gene (reference sequence). CDR3 protein: CASSIASRADYEQYF. CDR3 in DNA: TGTGCCAGCAGCATCGCTAGCCGAGCGGACTACGAGCAGTACTTC.

In this sample, this clone turned up a few times. The J gene is TRBJ2-7, the V gene TRBV19; 9 bases are shared with TRBD1. Germline loops: CDR1 LNHDA, CDR2 SQIVND (reference sequence). There are 14 residues in the CDR3. V lost 3 bases and J lost 7; bases outside the gene matches: 7. The CDR3 sequence is CASSMNRGQGEQYF. CDR3 coding DNA: TGTGCCAGTAGTATGAACAGGGGGCAGGGGGAGCAGTACTTC.

The V gene is TRBV30, the J gene TRBJ2-2, with 8 positions matching TRBD1. V gave up 1 base and J gave up 1 base; unmatched junction bases: 5. In germline, CDR1 is GTSNPN, CDR2 SVGIG (reference sequence). The CDR3 totals 16 residues. CDR3 region: CAWSGSGGLNTGELFF. The CDR3 DNA is TGTGCCTGGAGTGGATCAGGGGGCTTGAACACCGGGGAGCTGTTTTTT.

The chain joins TRBV5-1 to TRBJ1-1, with 7 nucleotides matching TRBD1. CDR3 length: 16 residues. Trimming removed 3 bases from V and 0 bases from J; junction bases left unmatched: 8. Germline V lookup: CDR1 SGHRS, CDR2 YFSETQ. CDR3 DNA: TGCGCCAGCAGCTCCGGACAGGATAAGCTGAACACTGAAGCTTTCTTT. Protein product: CASSSGQDKLNTEAFF.

The chain is built from TRBV5-6 and TRBJ1-2; no firm D call. Looked up from germline, CDR1 is SGHDT and CDR2 is YYEEEE. The CDR3 is 14 amino acids. Trimming took off 4 bases at V and 0 bases at J, with 10 bases between the two ends. The CDR3 DNA reads TGTGCCAGCAGCCCCGGTGTGGCTAACTATGGCTACACCTTC. Translating gives CASSPGVANYGYTF.

The V call is TRBV10-2, the J call TRBJ2-2, with 10 positions matching TRBD2. This CDR3 has 14 amino acids. V shed 4 bases, J shed 4 bases, and the junction held 0 bases outside the gene matches. Germline loops: CDR1 WSHSY, CDR2 SAAADI. CDR3 loop: CASSGTSGTGELFF. The CDR3 region has the DNA TGCGCCAGCAGTGGGACTAGCGGCACCGGGGAGCTGTTTTTT.

The chain carries TRBV4-2 and TRBJ2-7, with 11 bases aligning to TRBD2. Trimming took 0 bases from V and 3 from J; bases not matched to a gene: 4. The CDR3 consists of 16 residues. CDR1 and CDR2 (germline): LGHNA, YNFKEQ. CDR3 in amino acids: CASSQEILAGDYEQYF. DNA of the CDR3: TGTGCCAGCAGCCAAGAGATACTAGCGGGAGACTACGAGCAGTACTTC.